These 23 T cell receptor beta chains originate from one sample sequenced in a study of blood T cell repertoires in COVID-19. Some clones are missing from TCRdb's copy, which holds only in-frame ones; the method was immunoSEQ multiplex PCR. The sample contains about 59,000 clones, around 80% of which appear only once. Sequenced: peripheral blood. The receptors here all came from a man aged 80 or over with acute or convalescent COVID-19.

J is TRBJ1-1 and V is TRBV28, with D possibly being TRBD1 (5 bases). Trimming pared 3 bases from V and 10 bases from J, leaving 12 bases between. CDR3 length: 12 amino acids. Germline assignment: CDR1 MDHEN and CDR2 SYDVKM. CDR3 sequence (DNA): TGTGCCAGCAGTTTCCAGGGTTCCGGAGCTTTCTTT. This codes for CASSFQGSGAFF.

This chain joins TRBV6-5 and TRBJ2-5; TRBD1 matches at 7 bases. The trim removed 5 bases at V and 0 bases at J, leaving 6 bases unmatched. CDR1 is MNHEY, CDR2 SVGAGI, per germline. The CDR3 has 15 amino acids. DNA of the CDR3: TGTGCCAGCAGTACTGCGACAGGGAACCAAGAGACCCAGTACTTC. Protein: CASSTATGNQETQYF.

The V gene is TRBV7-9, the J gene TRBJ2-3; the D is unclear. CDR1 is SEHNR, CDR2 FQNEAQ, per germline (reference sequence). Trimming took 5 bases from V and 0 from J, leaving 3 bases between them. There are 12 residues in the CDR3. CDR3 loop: CASSQSTDTQYF. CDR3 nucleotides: TGTGCCAGCAGCCAAAGCACAGATACGCAGTATTTT.

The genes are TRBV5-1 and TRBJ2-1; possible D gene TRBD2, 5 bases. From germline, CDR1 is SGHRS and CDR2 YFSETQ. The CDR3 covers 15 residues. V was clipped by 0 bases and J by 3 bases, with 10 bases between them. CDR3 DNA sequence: TGCGCCAGCAGCTTGGGAGCGGCCCTCTACAATGAGCAGTTCTTC. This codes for CASSLGAALYNEQFF. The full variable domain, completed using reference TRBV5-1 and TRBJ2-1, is KAGVTQTPRYLIKTRGQQVTLSCSPISGHRSVSWYQQTPGQGLQFLFEYFSETQRNKGNFPGRFSGRQFSNSRSEMNVSTLELGDSALYLCASSLGAALYNEQFFGPGTRLTVL.

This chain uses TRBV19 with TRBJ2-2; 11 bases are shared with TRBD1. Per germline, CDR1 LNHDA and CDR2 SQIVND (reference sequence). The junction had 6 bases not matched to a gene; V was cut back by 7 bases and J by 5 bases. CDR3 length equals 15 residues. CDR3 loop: CASKSGTGGTGELFF. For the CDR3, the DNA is TGTGCCAGTAAATCCGGGACAGGGGGGACCGGGGAGCTGTTTTTT.

In nucleotides, the CDR3 is TGTGCCTGGAGTGTACTCCGGGGCACTGAAGCTTTCTTT. It yields the protein CAWSVLRGTEAFF. The rearrangement uses TRBV30 and TRBJ1-1, with D unresolved. V lost 0 bases to trimming and J lost 4 bases, with 9 bases between them. CDR1 is GTSNPN, CDR2 SVGIG, per germline (reference sequence). The CDR3 consists of 13 residues.

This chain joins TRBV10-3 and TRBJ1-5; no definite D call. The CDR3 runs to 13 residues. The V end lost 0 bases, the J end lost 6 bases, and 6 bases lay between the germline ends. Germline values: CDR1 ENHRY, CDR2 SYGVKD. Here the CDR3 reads CAISESFGQPQHF. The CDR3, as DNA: TGTGCCATCAGTGAGTCGTTCGGTCAGCCCCAGCATTTT.

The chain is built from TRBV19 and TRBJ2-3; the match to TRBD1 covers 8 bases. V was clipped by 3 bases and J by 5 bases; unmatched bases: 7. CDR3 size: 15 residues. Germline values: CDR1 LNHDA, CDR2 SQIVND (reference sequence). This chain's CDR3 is CASSIETGARDTQYF. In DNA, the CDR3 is TGTGCCAGTAGTATCGAGACAGGGGCCCGAGATACGCAGTATTTT.

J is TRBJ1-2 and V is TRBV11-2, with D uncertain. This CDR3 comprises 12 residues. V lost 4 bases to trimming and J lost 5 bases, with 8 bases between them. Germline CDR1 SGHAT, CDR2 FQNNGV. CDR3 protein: CASSSPRYGYTF. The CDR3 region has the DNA TGTGCCAGCAGCTCTCCACGGTATGGCTACACCTTC.

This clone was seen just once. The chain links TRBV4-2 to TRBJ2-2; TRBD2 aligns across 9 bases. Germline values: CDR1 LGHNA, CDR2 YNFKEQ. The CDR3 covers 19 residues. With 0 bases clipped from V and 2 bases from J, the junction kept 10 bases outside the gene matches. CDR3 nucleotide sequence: TGTGCCAGCAGCCAAGAAATAGCGGGGGTCACCGCCAACACCGGGGAGCTGTTTTTT. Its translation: CASSQEIAGVTANTGELFF.

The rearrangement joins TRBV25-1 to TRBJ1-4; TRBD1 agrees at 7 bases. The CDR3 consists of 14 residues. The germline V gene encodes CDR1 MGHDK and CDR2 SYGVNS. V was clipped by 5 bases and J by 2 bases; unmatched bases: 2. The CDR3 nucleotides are TGTGCCAGCAGTACGGACAGGACTAATGAAAAACTGTTTTTT. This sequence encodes CASSTDRTNEKLFF.

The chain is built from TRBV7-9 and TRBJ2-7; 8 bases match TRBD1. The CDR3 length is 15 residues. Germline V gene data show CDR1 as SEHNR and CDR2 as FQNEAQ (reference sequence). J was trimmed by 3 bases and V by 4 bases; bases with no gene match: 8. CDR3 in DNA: TGTGCCAGCAGCTCTCAGGGGGCAACACTCTACGAGCAGTACTTC. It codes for CASSSQGATLYEQYF. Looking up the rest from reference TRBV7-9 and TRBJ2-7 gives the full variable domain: DTGVSQNPRHKITKRGQNVTFRCDPISEHNRLYWYRQTLGQGPEFLTYFQNEAQLEKSRLLSDRFSAERPKGSFSTLEIQRTEQGDSAMYLCASSSQGATLYEQYFGPGTRLTVT.

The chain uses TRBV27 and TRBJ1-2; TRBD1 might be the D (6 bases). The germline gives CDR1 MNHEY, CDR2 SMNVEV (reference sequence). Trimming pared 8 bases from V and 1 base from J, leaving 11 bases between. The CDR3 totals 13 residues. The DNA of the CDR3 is TGTGCCAGCGGTTACAGGGATAACTATGGCTACACCTTC. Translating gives CASGYRDNYGYTF.

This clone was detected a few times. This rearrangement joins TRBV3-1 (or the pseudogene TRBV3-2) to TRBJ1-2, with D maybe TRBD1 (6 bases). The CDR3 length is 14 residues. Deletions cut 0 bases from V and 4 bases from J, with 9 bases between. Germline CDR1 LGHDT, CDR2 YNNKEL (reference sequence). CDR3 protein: CASSQEGQSYGYTF. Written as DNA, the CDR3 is TGTGCCAGCAGCCAAGAAGGACAGTCCTATGGCTACACCTTC.

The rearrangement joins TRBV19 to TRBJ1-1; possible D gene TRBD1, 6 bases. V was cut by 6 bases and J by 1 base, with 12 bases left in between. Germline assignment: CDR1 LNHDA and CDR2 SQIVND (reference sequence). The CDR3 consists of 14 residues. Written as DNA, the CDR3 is TGTGCCAGTAGCAACAGGGCTCGGAACACTGAAGCTTTCTTT. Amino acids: CASSNRARNTEAFF.

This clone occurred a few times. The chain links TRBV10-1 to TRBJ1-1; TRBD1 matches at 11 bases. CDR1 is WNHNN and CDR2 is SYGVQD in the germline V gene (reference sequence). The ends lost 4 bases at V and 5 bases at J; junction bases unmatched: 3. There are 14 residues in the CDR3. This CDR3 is CASSVGQGATEAFF. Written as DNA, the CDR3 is TGCGCCAGCAGTGTTGGACAGGGGGCAACTGAAGCTTTCTTT.

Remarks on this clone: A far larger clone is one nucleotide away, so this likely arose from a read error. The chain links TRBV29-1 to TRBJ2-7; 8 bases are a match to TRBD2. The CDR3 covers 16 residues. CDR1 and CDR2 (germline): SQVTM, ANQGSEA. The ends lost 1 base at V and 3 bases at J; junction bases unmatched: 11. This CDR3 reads CSVEASLAGCRYEQYF. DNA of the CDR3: TGCAGCGTTGAAGCTTCCTTAGCGGGATGTCGCTACGAGCAGTACTTC.

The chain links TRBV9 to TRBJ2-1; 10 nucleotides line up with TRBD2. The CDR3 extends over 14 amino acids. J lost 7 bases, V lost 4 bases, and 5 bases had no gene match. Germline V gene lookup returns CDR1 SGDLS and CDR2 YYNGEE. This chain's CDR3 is CASSPGLAKNEQFF. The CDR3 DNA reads TGTGCCAGCAGCCCGGGACTAGCGAAGAATGAGCAGTTCTTC.

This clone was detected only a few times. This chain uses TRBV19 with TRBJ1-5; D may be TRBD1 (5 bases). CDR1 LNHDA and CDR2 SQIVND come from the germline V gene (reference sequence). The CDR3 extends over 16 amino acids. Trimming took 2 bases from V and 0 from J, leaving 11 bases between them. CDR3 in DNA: TGTGCCAGTAGTATAATGACAGCAAGTAGCAATCAGCCCCAGCATTTT. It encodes CASSIMTASSNQPQHF.

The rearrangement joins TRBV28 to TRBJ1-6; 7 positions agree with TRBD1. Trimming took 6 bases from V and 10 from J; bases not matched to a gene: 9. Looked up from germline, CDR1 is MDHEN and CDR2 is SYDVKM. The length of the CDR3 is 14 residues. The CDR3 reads CASSYTGDRSPLHF. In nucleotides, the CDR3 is TGTGCCAGCAGCTATACAGGGGATCGGTCACCCCTCCACTTT.

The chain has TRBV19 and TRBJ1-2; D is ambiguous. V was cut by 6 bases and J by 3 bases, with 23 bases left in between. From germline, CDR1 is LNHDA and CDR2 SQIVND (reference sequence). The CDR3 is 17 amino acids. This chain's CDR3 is CASRVGFRLQRDYGYTF. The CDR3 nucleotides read TGTGCCAGTAGAGTTGGCTTCCGGCTCCAACGGGACTATGGCTACACCTTC.

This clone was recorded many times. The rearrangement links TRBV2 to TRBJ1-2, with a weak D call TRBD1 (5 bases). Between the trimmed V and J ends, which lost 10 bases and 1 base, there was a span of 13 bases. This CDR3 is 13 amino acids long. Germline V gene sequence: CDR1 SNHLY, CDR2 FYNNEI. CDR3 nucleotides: TGTGCCACCCGACAGACTTTTAACTATGGCTACACCTTC. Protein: CATRQTFNYGYTF.

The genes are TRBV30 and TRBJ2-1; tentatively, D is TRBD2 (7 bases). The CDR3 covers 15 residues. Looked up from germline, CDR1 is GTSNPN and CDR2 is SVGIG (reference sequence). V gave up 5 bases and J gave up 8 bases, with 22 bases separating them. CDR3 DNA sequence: TGTGCCTGGTTTCTGACGGGGGGCCCCGTATATGAGCAGTTCTTC. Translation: CAWFLTGGPVYEQFF.